Below, 9 T cell receptor beta chains from the same sample are listed, as sequenced in a study of T-cell reconstitution after alpha-beta-depleted transplantation in children. During its preparation, the TCRbeta library received unique molecular identifiers. TCRdb re-analysed the PCR reads in MiXCR, keeping a single row per CDR3 protein. In the table there are about 460,000 distinct CDR3 sequences, approximately 12% of which are singletons. The sample in question was PBMCs from the stem cell graft donor, obtained from the stem cell graft. The receptors originated from a human donor who donated a stem cell graft to a child with combined immunodeficiency.

The chain has TRBV6-1 and TRBJ2-2; 8 bases align to TRBD1. J lost 6 bases, V lost 5 bases, and 5 bases had no gene match. Germline CDR1 and CDR2: MNHNS and SASEGT. There are 14 residues in the CDR3. The CDR3 DNA is TGTGCCAGCAGTAAAGGGACAGGTGCCGGGGAGCTGTTTTTT. Translating it yields CASSKGTGAGELFF.

The rearrangement joins TRBV12-3 or TRBV12-4 to TRBJ1-1; D possibly corresponds to TRBD1 (6 bases). This CDR3 is 12 amino acids long. Trimming removed 10 bases from V and 10 bases from J, with 19 bases in between. CDR3 protein: CATLGQRLGAFF. The CDR3 nucleotides are TGTGCCACCCTAGGACAGAGATTAGGAGCTTTCTTT.

This clonotype was found a few times. The rearrangement uses TRBV28 and TRBJ1-5, with 7 nucleotides matching TRBD1. The CDR3 totals 15 residues. Germline CDR1 MDHEN, CDR2 SYDVKM. With V trimmed by 1 base and J by 1 base, 1 base remained unmatched. The CDR3 is CASSLSQGSNQPQHF. In DNA form, the CDR3 reads TGTGCCAGCAGTTTATCACAGGGGAGCAATCAGCCCCAGCATTTT.

The sample holds a few counts of this clonotype. The chain has TRBV6-5 and TRBJ2-7; the D is unclear. The CDR3 extends over 13 amino acids. V was shortened by 0 bases and J by 5 bases, with 8 bases between the two germline ends. The V gene's germline CDR1 is MNHEY and CDR2 SVGAGI. CDR3 bases: TGTGCCAGCAGTTACTCGGGGTCTCACGAGCAGTACTTC. Amino acids: CASSYSGSHEQYF.

The rearrangement links TRBV7-6 to TRBJ2-1, with TRBD2 identical over 10 bases. Unmatched junction bases numbered 9, after V lost 4 bases and J lost 9 bases. CDR1 is SGHVS and CDR2 is FNYEAQ in the germline V gene. CDR3 length: 15 amino acids. For the CDR3, the DNA is TGTGCCAGCAGCTCAATAGCGGGAGGAGACGGTGAGCAGTTCTTC. It translates to CASSSIAGGDGEQFF.

This clonotype was seen a handful of times. CDR3 sequence (DNA): TGTGCCAGCAGTCTCCGGGACATGAACATTCAGTACTTC. This translates into CASSLRDMNIQYF. The V and J genes are TRBV6-6 and TRBJ2-4, with D perhaps TRBD1 (6 bases). Germline assignment: CDR1 MNHNY and CDR2 SVGAGI (reference sequence). Trimming took off 5 bases at V and 7 bases at J, with 12 bases between the two ends. This CDR3 has 13 residues.

This clonotype was detected ten times or more. The chain uses TRBV15 and TRBJ2-1, with a tentative D call TRBD1 (6 bases). The V end was cut by 2 bases, the J end by 2 bases, with 10 bases between. The length of the CDR3 is 15 residues. CDR1 is LNHNV, CDR2 YYDKDF, per germline (reference sequence). The CDR3 nucleotides read TGTGCCACCAGCAGATCGACAGGAACCTACAATGAGCAGTTCTTC. Protein product: CATSRSTGTYNEQFF.

This clonotype was detected a few times. The chain links TRBV19 to TRBJ2-1, with 8 bases lining up with TRBD2. The CDR3 is 14 residues long. V gave up 4 bases and J gave up 3 bases; unmatched junction bases: 2. CDR1 and CDR2 (germline): LNHDA, SQIVND (reference sequence). CDR3 sequence: CASSTGGGYNEQFF. CDR3 coding DNA: TGTGCCAGTAGTACCGGGGGGGGCTACAATGAGCAGTTCTTC.

This clonotype was observed once. The V and J genes are TRBV12-3 or TRBV12-4 and TRBJ2-1; tentative D call: TRBD2 (5 bases). Trimming pared 3 bases from V and 10 bases from J, leaving 25 bases between. The CDR3 is 17 amino acids. CDR3 in amino acids: CASSFSSGRLRWEEQFF. The DNA for the CDR3 is TGTGCCAGCAGTTTTTCGAGCGGAAGATTGCGTTGGGAGGAGCAGTTCTTC.